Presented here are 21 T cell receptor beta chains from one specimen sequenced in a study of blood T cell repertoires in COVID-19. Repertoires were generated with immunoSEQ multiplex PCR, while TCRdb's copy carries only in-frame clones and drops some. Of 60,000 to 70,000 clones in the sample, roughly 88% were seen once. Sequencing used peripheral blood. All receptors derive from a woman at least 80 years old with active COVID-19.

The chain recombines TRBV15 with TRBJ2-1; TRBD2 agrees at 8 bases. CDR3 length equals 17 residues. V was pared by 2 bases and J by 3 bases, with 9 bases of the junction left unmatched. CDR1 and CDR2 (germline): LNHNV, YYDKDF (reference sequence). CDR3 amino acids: CATSRSLAGYHYNEQFF. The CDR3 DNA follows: TGTGCCACCAGCAGAAGTTTAGCGGGGTATCACTACAATGAGCAGTTCTTC.

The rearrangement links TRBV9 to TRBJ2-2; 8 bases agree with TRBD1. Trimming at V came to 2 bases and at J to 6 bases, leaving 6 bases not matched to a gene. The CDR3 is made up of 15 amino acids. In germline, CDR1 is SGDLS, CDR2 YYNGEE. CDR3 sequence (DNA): TGTGCCAGCAGCGTGCAGGGACAGGTTTCCGGGGAGCTGTTTTTT. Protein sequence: CASSVQGQVSGELFF.

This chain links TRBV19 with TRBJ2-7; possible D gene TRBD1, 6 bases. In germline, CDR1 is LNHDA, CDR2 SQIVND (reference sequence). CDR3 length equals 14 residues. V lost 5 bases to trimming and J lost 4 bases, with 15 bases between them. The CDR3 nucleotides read TGTGCCAGTAGTTCGCGGACAGTCACTTACGAGCAGTACTTC. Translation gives CASSSRTVTYEQYF.

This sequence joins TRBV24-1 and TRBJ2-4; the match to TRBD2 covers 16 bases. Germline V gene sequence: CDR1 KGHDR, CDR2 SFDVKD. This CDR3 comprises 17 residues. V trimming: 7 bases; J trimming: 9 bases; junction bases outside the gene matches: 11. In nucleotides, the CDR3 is TGTGCCACCAGCCGTCTTACCGGGACTAGCGGGGGGGGCATTCAGTACTTC. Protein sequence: CATSRLTGTSGGGIQYF.

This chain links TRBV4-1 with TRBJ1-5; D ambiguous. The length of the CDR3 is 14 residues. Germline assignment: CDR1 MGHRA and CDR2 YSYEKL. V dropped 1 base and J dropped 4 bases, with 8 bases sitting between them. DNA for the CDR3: TGCGCCAGCAGCCAAGCGGGGTTGAATCAGCCCCAGCATTTT. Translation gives CASSQAGLNQPQHF.

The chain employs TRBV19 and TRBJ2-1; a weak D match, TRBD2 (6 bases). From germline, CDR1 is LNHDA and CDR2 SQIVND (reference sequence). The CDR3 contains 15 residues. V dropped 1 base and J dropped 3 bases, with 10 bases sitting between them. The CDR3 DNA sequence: TGTGCCAGTAGTATAGGTAGCGGAGGCTACAATGAGCAGTTCTTC. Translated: CASSIGSGGYNEQFF.

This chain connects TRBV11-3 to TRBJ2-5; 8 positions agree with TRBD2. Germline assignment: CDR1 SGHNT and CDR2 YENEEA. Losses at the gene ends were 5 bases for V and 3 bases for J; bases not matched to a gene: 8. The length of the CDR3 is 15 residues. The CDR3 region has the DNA TGTGCCAGCAGCGAAGGCGGGGGGTTAAAAGAGACCCAGTACTTC. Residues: CASSEGGGLKETQYF.

CDR3 sequence: CSASPRSGNEKLFF. CDR3 nucleotide sequence: TGCAGTGCTAGTCCGAGGTCGGGTAATGAAAAACTGTTTTTT. The V gene is TRBV20-1, the J gene TRBJ1-4; D gene ambiguous. V shed 3 bases and J shed 4 bases, with 12 bases lying between them. The CDR3 contains 14 residues. Germline loops: CDR1 DFQATT, CDR2 SNEGSKA (reference sequence).

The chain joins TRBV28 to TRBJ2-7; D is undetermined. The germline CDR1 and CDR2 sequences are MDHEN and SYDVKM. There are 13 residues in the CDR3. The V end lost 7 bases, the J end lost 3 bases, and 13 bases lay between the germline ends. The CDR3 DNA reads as TGTGCCAGCACCCAACCGGGTTTCTACGAGCAGTACTTC. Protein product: CASTQPGFYEQYF.

This chain's CDR3 is CASGEGLGYEQYF. The CDR3 DNA follows: TGTGCCAGCGGAGAGGGACTAGGCTACGAGCAGTACTTC. This chain connects TRBV9 to TRBJ2-7; 8 bases match TRBD2. CDR3 length: 13 residues. The trim removed 7 bases at V and 3 bases at J, leaving 6 bases unmatched. Germline lookup yields CDR1 SGDLS and CDR2 YYNGEE.

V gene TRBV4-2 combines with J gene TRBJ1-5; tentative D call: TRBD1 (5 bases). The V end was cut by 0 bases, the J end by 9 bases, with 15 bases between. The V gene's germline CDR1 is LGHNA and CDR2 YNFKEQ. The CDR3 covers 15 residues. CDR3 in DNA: TGTGCCAGCAGCCAAGATCGGAGGGTCCAGGGGCCCCAGCATTTT. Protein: CASSQDRRVQGPQHF.

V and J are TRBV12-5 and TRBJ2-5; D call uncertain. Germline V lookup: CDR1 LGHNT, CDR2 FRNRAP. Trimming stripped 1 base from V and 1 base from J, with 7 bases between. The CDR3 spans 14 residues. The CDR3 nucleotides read TGTGCTAGTGGTTTGGGAGACTCCCAAGAGACCCAGTACTTC. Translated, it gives CASGLGDSQETQYF.

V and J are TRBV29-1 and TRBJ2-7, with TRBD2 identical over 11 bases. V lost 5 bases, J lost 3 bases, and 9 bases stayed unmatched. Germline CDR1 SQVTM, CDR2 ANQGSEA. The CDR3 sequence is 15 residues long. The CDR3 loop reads CSVIGTSGLIYEQYF. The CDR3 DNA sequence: TGCAGCGTTATCGGGACTAGCGGTCTAATCTACGAGCAGTACTTC.

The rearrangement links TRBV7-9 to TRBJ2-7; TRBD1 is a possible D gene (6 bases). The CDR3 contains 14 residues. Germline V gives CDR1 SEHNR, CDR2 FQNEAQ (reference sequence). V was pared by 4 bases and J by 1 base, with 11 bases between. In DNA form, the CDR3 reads TGTGCCAGCAGCTCCGGACAGAAATCCTACGAGCAGTACTTC. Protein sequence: CASSSGQKSYEQYF. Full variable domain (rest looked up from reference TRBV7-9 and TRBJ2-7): DTGVSQNPRHKITKRGQNVTFRCDPISEHNRLYWYRQTLGQGPEFLTYFQNEAQLEKSRLLSDRFSAERPKGSFSTLEIQRTEQGDSAMYLCASSSGQKSYEQYFGPGTRLTVT.

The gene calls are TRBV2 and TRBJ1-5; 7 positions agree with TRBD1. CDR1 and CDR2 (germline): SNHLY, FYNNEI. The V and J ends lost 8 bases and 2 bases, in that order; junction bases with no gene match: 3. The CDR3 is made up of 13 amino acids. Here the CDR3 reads CASRQGGNQPQHF. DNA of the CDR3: TGTGCCAGCCGACAGGGTGGCAATCAGCCCCAGCATTTT.

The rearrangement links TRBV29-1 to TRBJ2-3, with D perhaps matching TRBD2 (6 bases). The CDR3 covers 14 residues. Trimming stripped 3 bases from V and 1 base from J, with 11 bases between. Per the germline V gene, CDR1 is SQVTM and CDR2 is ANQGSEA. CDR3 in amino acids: CSVEGGRGTDTQYF. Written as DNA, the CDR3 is TGCAGCGTTGAGGGGGGTCGCGGCACAGATACGCAGTATTTT.

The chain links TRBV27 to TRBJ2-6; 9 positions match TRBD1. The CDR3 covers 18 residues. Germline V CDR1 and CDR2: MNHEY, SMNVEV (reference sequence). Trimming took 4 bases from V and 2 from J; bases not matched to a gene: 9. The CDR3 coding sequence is TGTGCCAGCAGTTCCTACAGGGGGCGGGGGCCTGGGGCCAACGTCCTGACTTTC. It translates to CASSSYRGRGPGANVLTF.

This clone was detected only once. Here the CDR3 DNA reads TGTGCCATCAGTGACAGGAGCAATCAGCCCCAGCATTTT. Amino acids: CAISDRSNQPQHF. The rearrangement joins TRBV10-3 to TRBJ1-5; no clear D. Trimming pared 3 bases from V and 1 base from J, leaving 4 bases between. Germline V lookup: CDR1 ENHRY, CDR2 SYGVKD. The CDR3 sequence is 13 residues long.

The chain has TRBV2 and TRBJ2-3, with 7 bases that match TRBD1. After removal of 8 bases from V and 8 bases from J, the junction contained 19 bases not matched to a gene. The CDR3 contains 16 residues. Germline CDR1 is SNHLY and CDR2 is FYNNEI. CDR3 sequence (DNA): TGTGCCAGCCGCCCGGGAAGGGACAGTGGCGTTGGTACGCAGTATTTT. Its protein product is CASRPGRDSGVGTQYF.

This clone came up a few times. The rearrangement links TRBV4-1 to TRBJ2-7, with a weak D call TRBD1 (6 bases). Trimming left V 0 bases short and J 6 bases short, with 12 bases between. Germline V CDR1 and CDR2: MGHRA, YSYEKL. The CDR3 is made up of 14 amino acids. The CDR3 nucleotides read TGCGCCAGCAGCCAAGAAGGGGGATGGGGCGAGCAGTACTTC. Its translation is CASSQEGGWGEQYF.

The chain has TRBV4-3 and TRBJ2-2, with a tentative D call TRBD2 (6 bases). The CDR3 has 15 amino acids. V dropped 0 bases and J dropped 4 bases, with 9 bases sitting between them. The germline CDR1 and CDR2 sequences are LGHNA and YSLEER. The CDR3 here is CASSQEGGATGELFF. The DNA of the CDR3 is TGCGCCAGCAGCCAAGAGGGGGGAGCCACCGGGGAGCTGTTTTTT.